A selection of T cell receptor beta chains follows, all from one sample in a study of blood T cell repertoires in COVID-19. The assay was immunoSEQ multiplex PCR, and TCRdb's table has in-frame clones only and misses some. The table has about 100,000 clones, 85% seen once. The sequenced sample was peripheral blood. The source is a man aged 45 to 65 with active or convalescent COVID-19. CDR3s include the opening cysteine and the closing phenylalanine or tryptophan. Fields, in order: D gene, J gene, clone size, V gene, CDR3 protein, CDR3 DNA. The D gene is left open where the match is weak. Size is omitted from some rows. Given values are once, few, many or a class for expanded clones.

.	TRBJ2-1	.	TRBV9	CASSATLTPSIQFF	TGTGCCAGCAGCGCCACATTGACTCCGTCAATACAGTTCTTC
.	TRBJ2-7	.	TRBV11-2	CASSRTNYEQYF	TGTGCCAGCAGCCGAACGAACTATGAGCAGTACTTC
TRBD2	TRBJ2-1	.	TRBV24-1	CATSRTSGTDEQFF	TGTGCCACCAGTCGGACTAGCGGGACTGATGAGCAGTTCTTC
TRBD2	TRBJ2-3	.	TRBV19	CASRLAGGGRDTQYF	TGTGCCAGTAGGTTAGCGGGAGGGGGGCGTGATACGCAGTATTTT
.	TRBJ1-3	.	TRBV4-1	CASSQAEQSSGNTIYF	TGCGCCAGCAGCCAAGCAGAACAAAGCTCTGGAAACACCATATATTTT
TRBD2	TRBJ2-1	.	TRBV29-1	CSVRSSGSSYNEQFF	TGCAGCGTCAGGTCCAGCGGGAGCTCCTACAATGAGCAGTTCTTC
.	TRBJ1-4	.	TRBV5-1	CASSPKTGPNEKLFF	TGCGCCAGCAGCCCGAAGACAGGCCCTAATGAAAAACTGTTTTTT
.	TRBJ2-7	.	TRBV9	CASSVETGTMNF	TGTGCCAGCAGCGTTGAAACCGGGACAATGAACTTC
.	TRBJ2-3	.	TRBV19	CASSIGPSYMADTQYF	TGTGCCAGTAGTATAGGGCCTAGTTATATGGCAGATACGCAGTATTTT
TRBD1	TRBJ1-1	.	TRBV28	CASSRRTGAGMNTEAFF	TGTGCCAGCAGTCGCAGGACAGGGGCAGGGATGAACACTGAAGCTTTCTTT
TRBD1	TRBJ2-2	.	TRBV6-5	CASRGTGGAGELFF	TGTGCCAGCAGAGGGACAGGGGGCGCCGGGGAGCTGTTTTTT
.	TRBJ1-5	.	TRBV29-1	CSVGFAGNNQPQHF	TGCAGCGTCGGGTTTGCCGGGAACAATCAGCCCCAGCATTTT
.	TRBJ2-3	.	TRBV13	CASRAQGGADTQYF	TGTGCCAGCAGAGCCCAGGGGGGCGCAGATACGCAGTATTTT
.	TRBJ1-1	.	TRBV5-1	CASSSNAGNTEAFF	TGCGCCAGCAGCTCGAACGCGGGGAACACTGAAGCTTTCTTT
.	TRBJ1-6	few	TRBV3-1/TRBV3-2	CASSHSGGFDSPLHF	TGTGCCAGCAGCCATTCAGGAGGGTTTGATTCACCCCTCCACTTT
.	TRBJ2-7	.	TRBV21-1	CASSQAGFTYEQYF	TGTGCCAGCAGCCAGGCAGGGTTCACCTACGAGCAGTACTTC
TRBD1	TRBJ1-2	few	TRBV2	CASTKGQENYGYTF	TGTGCCAGCACAAAGGGACAGGAAAACTATGGCTACACCTTC
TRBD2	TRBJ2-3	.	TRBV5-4	CASRRTSGIGVDTQYF	TGTGCCAGCAGAAGAACTAGCGGGATAGGCGTGGATACGCAGTATTTT
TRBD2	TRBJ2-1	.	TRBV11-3	CASSISGSRYNEQFF	TGTGCCAGCAGCATTAGCGGGAGCCGCTACAATGAGCAGTTCTTC
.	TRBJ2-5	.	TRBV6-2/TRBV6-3	CASSLRGIETQYF	TGTGCCAGCAGCCTAAGGGGGATTGAGACCCAGTACTTC
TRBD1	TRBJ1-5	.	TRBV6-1	CASSEYGTGVINQPQHF	TGTGCCAGCAGTGAATACGGGACAGGGGTGATCAATCAGCCCCAGCATTTT
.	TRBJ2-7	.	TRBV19	CASSSSTNPLSSYEQYF	TGTGCCAGTAGTTCCTCGACTAATCCACTTAGTAGCTACGAGCAGTACTTC
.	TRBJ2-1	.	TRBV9	CASSLAVHNEQFF	TGTGCCAGCAGCTTAGCGGTCCACAATGAGCAGTTCTTC
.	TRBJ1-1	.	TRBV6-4	CASRQERSNTEAFF	TGTGCGTCACGACAGGAAAGATCGAACACTGAAGCTTTCTTT
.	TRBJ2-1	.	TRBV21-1	CASRITSGRLSYNEQFF	TGTGCCAGCAGGATCACTAGCGGGAGGTTATCCTACAATGAGCAGTTCTTC
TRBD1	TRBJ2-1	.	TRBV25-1	CASCSGTGVNEQFF	TGTGCCAGCTGTTCCGGGACAGGGGTAAATGAGCAGTTCTTC
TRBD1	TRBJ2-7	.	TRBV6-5	CASSSHRGNSYEQYF	TGTGCCAGCAGTTCCCACAGGGGTAACTCCTACGAGCAGTACTTC